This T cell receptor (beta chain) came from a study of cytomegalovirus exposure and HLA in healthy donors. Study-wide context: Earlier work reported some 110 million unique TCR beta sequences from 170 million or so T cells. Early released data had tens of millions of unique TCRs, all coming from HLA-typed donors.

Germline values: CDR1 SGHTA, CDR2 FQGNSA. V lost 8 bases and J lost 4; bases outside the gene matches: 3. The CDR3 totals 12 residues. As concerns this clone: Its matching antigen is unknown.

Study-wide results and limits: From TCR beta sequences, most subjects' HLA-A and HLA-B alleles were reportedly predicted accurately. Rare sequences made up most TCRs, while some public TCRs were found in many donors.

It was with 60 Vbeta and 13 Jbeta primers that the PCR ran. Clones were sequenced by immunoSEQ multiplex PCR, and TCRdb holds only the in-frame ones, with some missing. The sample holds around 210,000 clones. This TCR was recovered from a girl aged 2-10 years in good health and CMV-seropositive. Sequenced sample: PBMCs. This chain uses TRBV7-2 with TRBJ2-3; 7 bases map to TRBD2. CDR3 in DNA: TGTGCCAGCGAGGCGGGAGCAGATACGCAGTATTTT. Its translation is CASEAGADTQYF.